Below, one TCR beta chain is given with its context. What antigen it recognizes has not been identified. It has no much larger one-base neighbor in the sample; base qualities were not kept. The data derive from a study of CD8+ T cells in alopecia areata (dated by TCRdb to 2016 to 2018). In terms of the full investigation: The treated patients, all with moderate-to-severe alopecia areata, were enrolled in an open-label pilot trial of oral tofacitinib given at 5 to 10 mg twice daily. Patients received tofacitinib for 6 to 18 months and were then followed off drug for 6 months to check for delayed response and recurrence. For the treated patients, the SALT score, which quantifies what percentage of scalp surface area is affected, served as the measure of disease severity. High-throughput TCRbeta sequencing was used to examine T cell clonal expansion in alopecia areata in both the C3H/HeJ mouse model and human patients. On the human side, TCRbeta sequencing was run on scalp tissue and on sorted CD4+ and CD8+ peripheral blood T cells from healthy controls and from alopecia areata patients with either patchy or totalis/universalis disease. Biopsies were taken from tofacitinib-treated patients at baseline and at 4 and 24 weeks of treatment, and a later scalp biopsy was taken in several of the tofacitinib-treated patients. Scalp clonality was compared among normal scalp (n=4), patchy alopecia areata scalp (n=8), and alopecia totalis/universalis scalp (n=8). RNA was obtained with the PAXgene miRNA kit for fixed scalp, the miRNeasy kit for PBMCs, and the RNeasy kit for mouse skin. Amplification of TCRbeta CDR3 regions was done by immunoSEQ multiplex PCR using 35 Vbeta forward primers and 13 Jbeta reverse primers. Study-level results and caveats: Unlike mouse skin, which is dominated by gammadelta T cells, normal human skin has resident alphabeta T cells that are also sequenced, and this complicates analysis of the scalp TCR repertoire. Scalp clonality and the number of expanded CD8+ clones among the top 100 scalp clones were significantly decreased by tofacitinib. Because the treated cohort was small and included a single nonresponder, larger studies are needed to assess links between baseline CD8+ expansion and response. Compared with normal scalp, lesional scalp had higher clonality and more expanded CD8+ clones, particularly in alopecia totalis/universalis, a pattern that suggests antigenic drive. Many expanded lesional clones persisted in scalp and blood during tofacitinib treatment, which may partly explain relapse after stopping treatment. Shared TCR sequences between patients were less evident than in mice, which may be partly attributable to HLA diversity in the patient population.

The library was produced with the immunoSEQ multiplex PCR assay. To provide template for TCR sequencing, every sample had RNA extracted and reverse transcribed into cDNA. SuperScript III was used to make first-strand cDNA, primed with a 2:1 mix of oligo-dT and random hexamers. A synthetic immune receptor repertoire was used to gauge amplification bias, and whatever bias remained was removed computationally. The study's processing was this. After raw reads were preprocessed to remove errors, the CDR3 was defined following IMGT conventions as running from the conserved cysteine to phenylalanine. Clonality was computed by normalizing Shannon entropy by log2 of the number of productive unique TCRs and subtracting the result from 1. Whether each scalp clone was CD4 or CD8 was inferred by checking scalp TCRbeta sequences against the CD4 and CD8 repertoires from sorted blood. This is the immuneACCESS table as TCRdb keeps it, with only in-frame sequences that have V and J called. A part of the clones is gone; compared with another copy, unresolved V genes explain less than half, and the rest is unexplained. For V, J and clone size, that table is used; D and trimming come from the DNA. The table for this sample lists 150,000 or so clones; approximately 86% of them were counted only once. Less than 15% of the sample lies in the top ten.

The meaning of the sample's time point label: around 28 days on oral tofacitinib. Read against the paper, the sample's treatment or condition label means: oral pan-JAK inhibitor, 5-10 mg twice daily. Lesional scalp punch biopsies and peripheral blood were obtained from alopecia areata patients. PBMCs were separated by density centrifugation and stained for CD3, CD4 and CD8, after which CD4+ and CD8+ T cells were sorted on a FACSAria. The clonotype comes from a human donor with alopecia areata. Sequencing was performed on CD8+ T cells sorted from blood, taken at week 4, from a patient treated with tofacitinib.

The CDR3 reads as follows: CASSQDSWEVTYEQYF. The nucleotide sequence is TGCGCCAGCAGCCAAGACAGTTGGGAGGTCACCTACGAGCAGTACTTC. The chain was built from TRBV4-1 and TRBJ2-7; a tentative D match to TRBD2 spans 6 bases. CDR1 MGHRA and CDR2 YSYEKL are derived from the germline V gene. Measured from the cysteine to the phenylalanine, the CDR3 is 16 residues long. Only the CDR3 region is kept as DNA, spanning 48 bases read in frame from base 1. The junction carries 14 bases between V and J, which are trimmed by 0 bases and 2 bases respectively.